This T cell receptor beta chain is from a study of shared T cell receptors in the human thymus. The CDR3 has 18 amino acids. The trim removed 2 bases at V and 3 bases at J, leaving 10 bases unmatched. Germline CDR1 and CDR2: MNHEY and SMNVEV (reference sequence). Only in-frame clones appear in the TCRdb table, and some are missing; sequencing was by immunoSEQ multiplex PCR. The sample lists 500,000 to 550,000 clones; around three quarters were seen once. The sample also formed part of further work on human thymus T cells. Per that study: The donor group consisted of healthy Finnish infants who were having corrective surgery for congenital heart defects. Corrective heart surgery yielded the resections from which the thymus tissue came. The authors found apparently biased V and J gene usage in thymic and blood repertoires. Related work found strong thymic repertoire overlap between unrelated individuals.

This receptor was taken from a boy in the first two years of life with a congenital heart defect. V is TRBV27 and J is TRBJ2-5, with 12 bases that match TRBD2. The specimen sequenced was thymocytes. Here the CDR3 reads CASSLTASGRGEKETQYF. CDR3 bases: TGTGCCAGCAGTTTAACGGCTAGCGGGAGGGGAGAGAAAGAGACCCAGTACTTC.